This T cell receptor (beta chain) was sequenced for a study of blood T cell repertoires in COVID-19. TCRdb's table, derived via immunoSEQ multiplex PCR, lists solely in-frame clones and lacks some. The sample has about 190,000 clones; 85% to 90% are singletons. Germline CDR1 reads SGHVS; CDR2 reads FNYEAQ. The trim removed 5 bases at V and 6 bases at J, leaving 8 bases unmatched. This CDR3 spans 14 amino acids. The gene calls are TRBV7-6 and TRBJ1-1; 8 nucleotides match TRBD1. The TCR sequence derives from a human donor in a cohort sampled during active COVID-19. The sample consisted of peripheral blood. CDR3 amino acids: CASSPGTGLAEAFF. CDR3 nucleotides: TGTGCCAGCAGCCCCGGGACAGGCCTAGCTGAAGCTTTCTTT.